This is a list of T cell receptor beta chains from one sample in a study of response to subunit inactivated influenza vaccine. Via MiXCR, TCRdb re-called the RT-PCR reads, giving one row per CDR3 protein. The table includes 700,000 to 800,000 distinct CDR3 sequences, roughly 18% detected once. Sequenced material: PBMCs from blood, taken more than 4 days after vaccination. All receptors come from a man aged 50-59 years who received an inactivated influenza vaccine. Each CDR3 is given with its conserved first and last residue. D genes are given only for firm matches. Expanded clones get a size class; other rows say once, few or many, or leave the size out.

v_call	d_call	clone_size	j_call	cdr3_aa	cdr3_nt
TRBV12-3/TRBV12-4	-	-	TRBJ2-1	CASGVYNEQFF	TGTGCCAGCGGGGTTTACAATGAGCAGTTCTTC
TRBV4-2	TRBD2	few	TRBJ2-1	CASSQWTSGSVNEQFF	TGTGCCAGCAGCCAGTGGACTAGCGGGAGTGTAAATGAGCAGTTCTTC
TRBV19	TRBD1	-	TRBJ1-1	CASRRQGLNTEAFF	TGTGCCAGTAGGAGACAGGGACTTAACACTGAAGCTTTCTTT
TRBV20-1	-	few	TRBJ2-5	CSFGGPQETQYF	TGCAGTTTTGGGGGTCCGCAAGAGACCCAGTACTTC
TRBV4-3	-	-	TRBJ2-7	CASSQGPGFDYEQYF	TGCGCCAGCAGCCAAGGTCCGGGGTTCGACTACGAGCAGTACTTC
TRBV6-2/TRBV6-3	-	few	TRBJ2-5	CASRWPPQGETQYF	TGTGCCAGCAGATGGCCTCCGCAAGGCGAGACCCAGTACTTC
TRBV11-1	-	few	TRBJ1-2	CASSSRASDGPKSGLNYGYTF	TGTGCCAGCAGCTCCAGGGCCTCGGACGGTCCAAAAAGCGGCCTTAACTATGGCTACACCTTC
TRBV27	-	-	TRBJ2-5	CASSLRATGEGSQYF	TGTGCCAGCAGTTTACGAGCCACAGGGGAGGGGTCCCAGTACTTC
TRBV15	TRBD1	-	TRBJ2-5	CATSRPARGLETQYF	TGTGCCACCAGCAGGCCCGCCAGGGGGCTAGAGACCCAGTACTTC
TRBV6-4	-	few	TRBJ2-1	CASSDSSIPRGEQFF	TGTGCCAGCAGTGACTCGTCAATCCCCCGGGGTGAGCAGTTCTTC